Each of the 27 T cell receptor beta chains below was sequenced from the same sample in a study of blood T cell repertoires in COVID-19 (dated by TCRdb to about 2020). The library relied on the immunoSEQ multiplex PCR assay. TCRdb limited this immuneACCESS table to in-frame rearrangements with V and J called. A share of clones is missing; checked studies link under half to unresolved V genes, and the rest is unexplained. Counted in this sample were around 300,000 clones; approximately 83% of them appeared once. Around 10% of the sample rests with the top ten. Sequencing was carried out using peripheral blood. The receptor set was obtained from a woman aged 45 to 65 who had recovered from COVID-19.

This clone was seen a few times. The genes are TRBV4-1 and TRBJ2-1, with D maybe TRBD1 (6 bases). CDR3 length: 15 amino acids. Per the germline V gene, CDR1 is MGHRA and CDR2 is YSYEKL. The V and J ends lost 1 base and 6 bases respectively, with 13 bases between them. CDR3 protein: CASSQVGAHPNEQFF. The CDR3 bases are TGCGCCAGCAGCCAAGTGGGGGCCCATCCCAATGAGCAGTTCTTC.

In this sample, this clone turned up a few times. This chain joins TRBV3-1 (or the pseudogene TRBV3-2) and TRBJ2-7; D might be TRBD1 (5 bases). Germline CDR1 reads LGHDT; CDR2 reads YNNKEL (reference sequence). Trimming cost V 1 base and J 4 bases, with 11 bases left between them. CDR3 length: 14 residues. CDR3 coding DNA: TGTGCCAGCAGCCAAGGAGAAGGGGCTTACGAGCAGTACTTC. As protein: CASSQGEGAYEQYF.

This CDR3 reads CASSFLDRAGQPQHF. The CDR3, as DNA: TGTGCCAGCAGTTTCCTGGACAGGGCCGGGCAGCCCCAGCATTTT. This chain connects TRBV28 to TRBJ1-5, with 8 bases identical to TRBD1. This CDR3 has 15 amino acids. After removal of 3 bases from V and 7 bases from J, the junction contained 8 bases not matched to a gene. The germline V gene encodes CDR1 MDHEN and CDR2 SYDVKM.

This chain links TRBV11-3 with TRBJ1-5, with TRBD1 as a possible D gene (5 bases). The CDR3 spans 18 residues. In germline, CDR1 is SGHNT, CDR2 YENEEA. V gave up 5 bases and J gave up 3 bases, with 23 bases separating them. CDR3 residues: CASSPRVGGFPFNQPQHF. CDR3 DNA sequence: TGTGCCAGCAGCCCTAGAGTGGGGGGGTTTCCCTTCAATCAGCCCCAGCATTTT.

V and J are TRBV19 and TRBJ1-5, with 7 nucleotides matching TRBD1. This CDR3 comprises 16 residues. V lost 7 bases, J lost 4 bases, and 13 bases stayed unmatched. Germline CDR1 is LNHDA and CDR2 is SQIVND (reference sequence). The CDR3 region is CASTSTWDSRNQPQHF. The CDR3 coding sequence is TGTGCCAGTACAAGCACGTGGGACAGCAGAAATCAGCCCCAGCATTTT.

The chain uses TRBV28 and TRBJ2-7, with D possibly being TRBD1 (5 bases). Trimming left V 6 bases short and J 0 bases short, with 21 bases between. The germline V gene has CDR1 MDHEN and CDR2 SYDVKM. The CDR3 consists of 17 residues. CDR3 amino acids: CASSTQRTPRSSYEQYF. In nucleotides, the CDR3 is TGTGCCAGCAGCACCCAAAGGACACCCCGGAGCTCCTACGAGCAGTACTTC. Using reference TRBV28 and TRBJ2-7 for the parts outside the CDR3, the full variable domain is DVKVTQSSRYLVKRTGEKVFLECVQDMDHENMFWYRQDPGLGLRLIYFSYDVKMKEKGDIPEGYSVSREKKERFSLILESASTNQTSMYLCASSTQRTPRSSYEQYFGPGTRLTVT.

The chain joins TRBV28 to TRBJ2-1; D gene ambiguous. The CDR3 loop spans 14 amino acids. Germline V gene sequence: CDR1 MDHEN, CDR2 SYDVKM. V was shortened by 7 bases and J by 9 bases, with 19 bases between the two germline ends. CDR3 in amino acids: CASTPWNYLGEQFF. CDR3 DNA sequence: TGTGCCAGCACCCCGTGGAACTATCTAGGTGAGCAGTTCTTC.

This rearrangement joins TRBV2 to TRBJ2-5; the match to TRBD2 covers 7 bases. The CDR3 has 13 amino acids. V was pared by 3 bases and J by 3 bases, with 1 base of the junction left unmatched. Germline V gene sequence: CDR1 SNHLY, CDR2 FYNNEI. Here the CDR3 DNA reads TGTGCCAGCAGTGATGCGGGGGAAGAGACCCAGTACTTC. Translation: CASSDAGEETQYF. Complete variable domain (other parts from reference TRBV2 and TRBJ2-5): EPEVTQTPSHQVTQMGQEVILRCVPISNHLYFYWYRQILGQKVEFLVSFYNNEISEKSEIFDDQFSVERPDGSNFTLKIRSTKLEDSAMYFCASSDAGEETQYFGPGTRLLVL.

The genes are TRBV30 and TRBJ2-2; TRBD2 matches at 7 bases. Germline loops: CDR1 GTSNPN, CDR2 SVGIG (reference sequence). There are 14 residues in the CDR3. The J segment lost 5 bases and the V segment lost 3 bases, leaving 6 bases of the junction unmatched. This chain's CDR3 is CAWSRDYRTGELFF. Here the CDR3 DNA reads TGTGCCTGGAGCCGGGACTATAGGACCGGGGAGCTGTTTTTT. The full variable domain, its missing parts supplied by reference TRBV30 and TRBJ2-2, is SQTIHQWPATLVQPVGSPLSLECTVEGTSNPNLYWYRQAAGRGLQLLFYSVGIGQISSEVPQNLSASRPQDRQFILSSKKLLLSDSGFYLCAWSRDYRTGELFFGEGSRLTVL.

CDR3 residues: CASSTPSSVRETQYF. The CDR3 DNA sequence: TGTGCCAGCAGTACCCCCTCTAGCGTCCGAGAGACCCAGTACTTC. The chain recombines TRBV6-2 or TRBV6-3 with TRBJ2-5; the D gene is possibly TRBD2 (6 bases). V dropped 5 bases and J dropped 4 bases, with 17 bases sitting between them. This CDR3 region has 15 residues. Per the germline V gene, CDR1 is MNHEY and CDR2 is SVGEGT.

Notes on this clone: This CDR3 is also generated by other DNA sequences in the sample. The V call is TRBV28, the J call TRBJ1-2; D might be TRBD1 (5 bases). The V end was cut by 2 bases, the J end by 7 bases, with 14 bases between. The germline V gene encodes CDR1 MDHEN and CDR2 SYDVKM. This CDR3 comprises 14 residues. CDR3 bases: TGTGCCAGCAGTTTAGAGGGGCCGGGGGGTGGCTACACCTTC. Encoded protein: CASSLEGPGGGYTF.

The chain has TRBV7-2 and TRBJ2-7; D remains unclear. V was pared by 0 bases and J by 4 bases, with 13 bases between. CDR3 size: 15 residues. Germline CDR1 and CDR2: SGHTA and FQGNSA. This CDR3 is CASSLASGSQYEQYF. CDR3 bases: TGTGCCAGCAGCTTAGCTTCCGGGTCCCAATACGAGCAGTACTTC. Looking up the rest from reference TRBV7-2 and TRBJ2-7 gives the full variable domain: GAGVSQSPSNKVTEKGKDVELRCDPISGHTALYWYRQSLGQGLEFLIYFQGNSAPDKSGLPSDRFSAERTGGSVSTLTIQRTQQEDSAVYLCASSLASGSQYEQYFGPGTRLTVT.

This clone occurred a few times. The chain combines TRBV27 with TRBJ2-3, with D tentatively TRBD2 (5 bases). The CDR3 loop spans 14 amino acids. V lost 5 bases and J lost 6, with 15 bases in between. In germline, CDR1 is MNHEY, CDR2 SMNVEV (reference sequence). The CDR3 DNA reads TGTGCCAGCAGTCAGAGGGCAGGAGGCGATACGCAGTATTTT. Its protein is CASSQRAGGDTQYF.

This clone has a single count. CDR3 loop: CASGQGSISVTDTQYF. CDR3 sequence (DNA): TGCGCCAGCGGGCAGGGATCCATCTCGGTAACAGATACGCAGTATTTT. The J gene is TRBJ2-3, the V gene TRBV5-1, with D perhaps TRBD1 (5 bases). The CDR3 length is 16 residues. Between the trimmed V and J ends, which lost 7 bases and 3 bases, there was a span of 21 bases. Per germline, CDR1 SGHRS and CDR2 YFSETQ.

The sample holds many counts of this clone. This sequence joins TRBV27 and TRBJ1-4, with D possibly being TRBD1 (5 bases). Germline assignment: CDR1 MNHEY and CDR2 SMNVEV (reference sequence). The CDR3 spans 15 residues. V lost 2 bases to trimming and J lost 6 bases, with 13 bases between them. CDR3 sequence (DNA): TGTGCCAGCAGTTTACTAGGGGCGCAGGATGAAAAACTGTTTTTT. Residues: CASSLLGAQDEKLFF. Supplemented by reference TRBV27 and TRBJ1-4, the full variable domain reads EAQVTQNPRYLITVTGKKLTVTCSQNMNHEYMSWYRQDPGLGLRQIYYSMNVEVTDKGDVPEGYKVSRKEKRNFPLILESPSPNQTSLYFCASSLLGAQDEKLFFGSGTQLSVL.

This sequence joins TRBV28 and TRBJ2-7; 11 nucleotides agree with TRBD2. The CDR3 extends over 15 amino acids. In germline, CDR1 is MDHEN, CDR2 SYDVKM. V lost 4 bases, J lost 13 bases, and 15 bases stayed unmatched. Written as DNA, the CDR3 is TGTGCCAGCAGTTACCATCTAGCGGGGGGTTCCCCGGGATACTTC. This sequence encodes CASSYHLAGGSPGYF.

CDR3 DNA: TGTGCCAGCAGGGGACTAGAGGCAGATACGCAGTATTTT. Translating gives CASRGLEADTQYF. V and J are TRBV28 and TRBJ2-3, with TRBD2 identical over 8 bases. The V gene end was trimmed by 6 bases and the J gene end by 4 bases; junction bases not matched to a gene: 3. CDR1 MDHEN and CDR2 SYDVKM come from the germline V gene. The length of the CDR3 is 13 residues. Variable domain in full (rest from reference TRBV28 and TRBJ2-3): DVKVTQSSRYLVKRTGEKVFLECVQDMDHENMFWYRQDPGLGLRLIYFSYDVKMKEKGDIPEGYSVSREKKERFSLILESASTNQTSMYLCASRGLEADTQYFGPGTRLTVL.

The chain employs TRBV28 and TRBJ1-1, with D maybe TRBD1 (6 bases). Germline values: CDR1 MDHEN, CDR2 SYDVKM. The CDR3 extends over 14 amino acids. Trimming took 6 bases from V and 5 from J, leaving 16 bases between them. The CDR3 sequence is CASSLIQGRTEAFF. DNA of the CDR3: TGTGCCAGCAGCCTAATACAGGGTAGGACTGAAGCTTTCTTT.

The CDR3 is CASSVRAGGGLGDQFF. In DNA form, the CDR3 reads TGCGCCAGCAGCGTCCGAGCGGGAGGGGGCCTTGGGGATCAGTTCTTC. The V gene is TRBV4-1, the J gene TRBJ2-1, with 10 bases aligning to TRBD2. CDR1 is MGHRA, CDR2 YSYEKL, per germline. V was pared by 5 bases and J by 13 bases, with 17 bases of the junction left unmatched. This CDR3 spans 16 amino acids.

This chain joins TRBV5-1 and TRBJ1-2; 8 nucleotides agree with TRBD1. J lost 8 bases, V lost 5 bases, and 8 bases had no gene match. Germline CDR1 SGHRS, CDR2 YFSETQ. The CDR3 spans 13 residues. The CDR3 DNA sequence: TGCGCCAGCAGAAGGACAGGGACCATCGGCTACACCTTC. Encoded protein: CASRRTGTIGYTF. Full variable domain (remainder filled in from reference TRBV5-1 and TRBJ1-2): KAGVTQTPRYLIKTRGQQVTLSCSPISGHRSVSWYQQTPGQGLQFLFEYFSETQRNKGNFPGRFSGRQFSNSRSEMNVSTLELGDSALYLCASRRTGTIGYTFGSGTRLTVV.

For this clone: This same CDR3 is encoded by further DNA sequences in the sample. The CDR3 here is CASRTGNQPQHF. In DNA form, the CDR3 reads TGTGCCAGCCGGACAGGGAATCAGCCCCAGCATTTT. The V call is TRBV19, the J call TRBJ1-5; 8 bases are shared with TRBD1. The V gene's germline CDR1 is LNHDA and CDR2 SQIVND (reference sequence). The CDR3 sequence is 12 residues long. The V segment lost 9 bases and the J segment 4 bases; nucleotides outside the gene matches: 2.

V usage is TRBV14 and J usage is TRBJ2-3, with 14 bases aligning to TRBD2. The CDR3 has 16 amino acids. The V gene's germline CDR1 is SGHDN and CDR2 FVKESK. J lost 8 bases, V lost 4 bases, and 8 bases had no gene match. CDR3 nucleotides: TGTGCCAGCAGCCTGGGACTAGCGGGAGCAAAGGGTACGCAGTATTTT. It encodes CASSLGLAGAKGTQYF.

The chain links TRBV18 to TRBJ2-7, with D perhaps TRBD2 (5 bases). Germline CDR1 is KGHSH and CDR2 is LQKENI. The V and J ends lost 0 bases and 7 bases respectively, with 10 bases between them. This CDR3 comprises 13 residues. CDR3 bases: TGTGCCAGCTCACCACCCAACGAGGGAGAGCAGTACTTC. This gives the protein CASSPPNEGEQYF.

The chain combines TRBV5-1 with TRBJ1-6, with D possibly being TRBD1 (5 bases). The CDR3 runs 15 residues. The V end lost 0 bases, the J end lost 9 bases, and 13 bases lay between the germline ends. Germline V gene sequence: CDR1 SGHRS, CDR2 YFSETQ. CDR3 in amino acids: CASSLAGILRSPLHF. Written as DNA, the CDR3 is TGCGCCAGCAGCTTGGCAGGGATTCTTCGTTCACCCCTCCACTTT.

V usage is TRBV4-1 and J usage is TRBJ2-7, with unresolved D. CDR3 length: 13 residues. The germline CDR1 and CDR2 sequences are MGHRA and YSYEKL. V lost 4 bases and J 1 base, leaving 8 bases between the germline ends. The CDR3 region is CASSPPGSYEQYF. For the CDR3, the DNA is TGCGCCAGCAGCCCGCCGGGTTCCTACGAGCAGTACTTC.

The gene calls are TRBV3-1 (or the pseudogene TRBV3-2) and TRBJ1-1; 8 nucleotides agree with TRBD1. CDR3 length: 14 amino acids. From germline, CDR1 is LGHDT and CDR2 YNNKEL (reference sequence). V lost 5 bases and J lost 4; bases outside the gene matches: 6. The CDR3 nucleotides are TGTGCCAGCAGCGCCCGGGACAGGACCACTGAAGCTTTCTTT. It yields the protein CASSARDRTTEAFF.

The count of this clone is one. The V gene is TRBV9, the J gene TRBJ2-2; 10 nucleotides agree with TRBD1. Germline V gene sequence: CDR1 SGDLS, CDR2 YYNGEE. CDR3 size: 15 residues. The trim removed 2 bases at V and 5 bases at J, leaving 3 bases unmatched. This chain's CDR3 is CASSVSGQGTGELFF. The CDR3 coding sequence is TGTGCCAGCAGCGTTTCGGGACAGGGGACCGGGGAGCTGTTTTTT.